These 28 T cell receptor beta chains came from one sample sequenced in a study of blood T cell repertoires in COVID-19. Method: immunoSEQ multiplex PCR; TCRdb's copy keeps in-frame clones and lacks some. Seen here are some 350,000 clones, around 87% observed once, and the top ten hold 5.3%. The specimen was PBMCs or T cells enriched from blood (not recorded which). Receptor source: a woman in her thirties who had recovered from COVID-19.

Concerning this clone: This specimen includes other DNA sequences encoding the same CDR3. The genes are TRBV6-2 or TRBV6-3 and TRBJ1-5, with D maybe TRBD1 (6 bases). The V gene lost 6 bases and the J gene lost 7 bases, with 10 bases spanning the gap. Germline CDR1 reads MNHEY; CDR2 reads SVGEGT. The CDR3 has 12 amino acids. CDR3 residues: CASSLRGQPQHF. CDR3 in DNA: TGTGCCAGCAGCCTCAGGGGACAGCCCCAGCATTTT.

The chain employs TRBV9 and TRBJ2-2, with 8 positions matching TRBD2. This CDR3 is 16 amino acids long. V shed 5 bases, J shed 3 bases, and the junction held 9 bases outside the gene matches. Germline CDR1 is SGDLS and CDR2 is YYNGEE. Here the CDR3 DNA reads TGTGCCAGCAGAGATGACGGGGGGGCTCACACCGGGGAGCTGTTTTTT. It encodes CASRDDGGAHTGELFF.

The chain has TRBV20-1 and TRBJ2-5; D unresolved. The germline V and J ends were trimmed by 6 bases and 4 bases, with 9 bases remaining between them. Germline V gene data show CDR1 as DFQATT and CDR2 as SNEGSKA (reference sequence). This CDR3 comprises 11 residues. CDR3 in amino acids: CSAQRGETQYF. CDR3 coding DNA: TGCAGTGCCCAGCGCGGAGAGACCCAGTACTTC.

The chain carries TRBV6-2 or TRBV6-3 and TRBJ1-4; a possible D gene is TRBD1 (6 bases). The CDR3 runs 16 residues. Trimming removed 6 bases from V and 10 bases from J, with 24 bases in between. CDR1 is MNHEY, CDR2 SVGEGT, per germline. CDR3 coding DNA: TGTGCCAGCAGCCCTGTGGGTTGGCAGGGGCTGGGAAAACTGTTTTTT. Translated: CASSPVGWQGLGKLFF.

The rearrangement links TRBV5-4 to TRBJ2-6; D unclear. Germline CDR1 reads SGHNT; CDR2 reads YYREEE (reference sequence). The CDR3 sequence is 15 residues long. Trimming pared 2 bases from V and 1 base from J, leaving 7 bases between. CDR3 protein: CASSFSVSGANVLTF. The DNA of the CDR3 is TGTGCCAGCAGCTTTTCCGTGTCTGGGGCCAACGTCCTGACTTTC.

CDR3 protein: CASSHPGRSGQETQYF. The CDR3 DNA reads TGCGCCAGCAGCCACCCCGGGAGGAGCGGGCAAGAGACCCAGTACTTC. The chain couples TRBV5-1 to TRBJ2-5; TRBD2 matches at 7 bases. CDR3 size: 16 residues. The ends lost 4 bases at V and 2 bases at J; junction bases unmatched: 11. CDR1 and CDR2 from the germline V gene are SGHRS and YFSETQ.

CDR3 in amino acids: CASSPHTSGLNEQFF. The CDR3, as DNA: TGTGCCAGCAGCCCACATACTAGCGGGCTGAATGAGCAGTTCTTC. This chain uses TRBV7-9 with TRBJ2-1, with 9 positions matching TRBD2. CDR3 length: 15 amino acids. V lost 5 bases to trimming and J lost 7 bases; unmatched junction nucleotides: 9. Germline V CDR1 and CDR2: SEHNR, FQNEAQ (reference sequence).

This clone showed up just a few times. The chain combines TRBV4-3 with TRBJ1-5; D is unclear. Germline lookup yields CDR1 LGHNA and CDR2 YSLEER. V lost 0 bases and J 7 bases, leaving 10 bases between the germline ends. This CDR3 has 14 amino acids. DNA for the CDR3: TGCGCCAGCAGCCAAGATACCTCACGGCAGCCCCAGCATTTT. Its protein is CASSQDTSRQPQHF.

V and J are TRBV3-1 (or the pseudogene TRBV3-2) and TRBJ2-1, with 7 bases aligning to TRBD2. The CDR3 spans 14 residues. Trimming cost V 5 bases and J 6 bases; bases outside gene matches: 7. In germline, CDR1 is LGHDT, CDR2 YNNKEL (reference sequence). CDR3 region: CASSLAGVPNEQFF. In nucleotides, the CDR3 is TGTGCCAGCAGCTTGGCGGGGGTCCCCAATGAGCAGTTCTTC.

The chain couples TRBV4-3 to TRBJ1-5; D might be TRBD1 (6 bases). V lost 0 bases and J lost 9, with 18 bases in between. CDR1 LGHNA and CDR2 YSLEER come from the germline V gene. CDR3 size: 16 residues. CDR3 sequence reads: CASSQDRTTGRWPQHF. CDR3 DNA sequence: TGCGCCAGCAGCCAAGATAGGACGACAGGCCGATGGCCCCAGCATTTT.

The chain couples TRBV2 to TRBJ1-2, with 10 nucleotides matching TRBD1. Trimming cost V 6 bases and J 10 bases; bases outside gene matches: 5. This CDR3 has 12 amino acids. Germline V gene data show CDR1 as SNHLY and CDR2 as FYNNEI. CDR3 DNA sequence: TGTGCCAGCAGGGGGACAGGGGAGGACTACACCTTC. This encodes CASRGTGEDYTF.

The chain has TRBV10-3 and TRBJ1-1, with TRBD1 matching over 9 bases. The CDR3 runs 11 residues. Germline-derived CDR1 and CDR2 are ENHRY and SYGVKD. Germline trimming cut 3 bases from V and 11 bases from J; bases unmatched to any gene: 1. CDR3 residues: CAISEQGAAFF. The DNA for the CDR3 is TGTGCCATCAGTGAACAGGGGGCCGCTTTCTTT.

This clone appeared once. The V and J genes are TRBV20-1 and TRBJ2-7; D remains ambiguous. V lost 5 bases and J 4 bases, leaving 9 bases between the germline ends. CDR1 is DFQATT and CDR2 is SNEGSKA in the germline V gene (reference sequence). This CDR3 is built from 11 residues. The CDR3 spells CSASYTYEQYF. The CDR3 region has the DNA TGCAGTGCTTCGTACACGTACGAGCAGTACTTC.

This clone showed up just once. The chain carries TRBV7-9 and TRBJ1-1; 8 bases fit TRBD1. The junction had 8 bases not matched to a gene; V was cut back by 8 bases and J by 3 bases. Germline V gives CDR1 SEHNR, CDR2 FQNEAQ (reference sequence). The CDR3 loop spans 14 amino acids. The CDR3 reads CASRTGTGHTEAFF. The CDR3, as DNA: TGTGCCAGCCGGACAGGGACGGGTCACACTGAAGCTTTCTTT.

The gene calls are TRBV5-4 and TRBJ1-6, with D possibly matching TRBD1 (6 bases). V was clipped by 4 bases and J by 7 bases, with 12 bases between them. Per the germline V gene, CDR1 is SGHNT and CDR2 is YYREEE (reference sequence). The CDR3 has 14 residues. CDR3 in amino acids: CASSQDRTNSPLHF. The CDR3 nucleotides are TGTGCCAGCAGCCAAGACAGGACCAATTCACCCCTCCACTTT.

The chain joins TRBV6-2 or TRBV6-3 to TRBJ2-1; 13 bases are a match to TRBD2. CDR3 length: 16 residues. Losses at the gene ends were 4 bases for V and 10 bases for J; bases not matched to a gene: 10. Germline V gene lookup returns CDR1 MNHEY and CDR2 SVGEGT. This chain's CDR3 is CASSSRPGTSGAEQFF. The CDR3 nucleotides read TGTGCCAGCAGTTCGCGACCCGGGACTAGCGGGGCAGAGCAGTTCTTC.

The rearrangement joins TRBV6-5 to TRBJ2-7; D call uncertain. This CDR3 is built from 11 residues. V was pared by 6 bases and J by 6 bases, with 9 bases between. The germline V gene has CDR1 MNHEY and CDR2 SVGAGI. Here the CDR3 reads CASRAGSEQYF. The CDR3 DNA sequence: TGTGCCAGCAGAGCCGGGTCCGAGCAGTACTTC.

CDR3 nucleotide sequence: TGTGCCAGCAGTGTGACAGGGGCTACAGATACGCAGTATTTT. Its protein product is CASSVTGATDTQYF. The chain carries TRBV7-3 and TRBJ2-3; 8 positions match TRBD1. V lost 6 bases, J lost 3 bases, and 5 bases stayed unmatched. This CDR3 has 14 amino acids. CDR1 and CDR2 (germline): SGHTA, FQGTGA.

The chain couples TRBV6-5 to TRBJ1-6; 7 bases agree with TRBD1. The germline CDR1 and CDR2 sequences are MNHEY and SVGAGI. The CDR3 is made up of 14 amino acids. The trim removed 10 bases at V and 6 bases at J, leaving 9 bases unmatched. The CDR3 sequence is CATTVRGSNSPLHF. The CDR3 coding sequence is TGTGCCACCACAGTCAGGGGGAGTAATTCACCCCTCCACTTT.

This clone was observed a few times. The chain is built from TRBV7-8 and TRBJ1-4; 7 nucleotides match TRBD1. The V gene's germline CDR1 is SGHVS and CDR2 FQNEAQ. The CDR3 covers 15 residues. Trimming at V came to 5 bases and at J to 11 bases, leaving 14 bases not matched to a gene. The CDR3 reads CASSGPGQRVGKLFF. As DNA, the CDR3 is TGTGCCAGCAGCGGCCCGGGACAGCGAGTGGGGAAACTGTTTTTT.

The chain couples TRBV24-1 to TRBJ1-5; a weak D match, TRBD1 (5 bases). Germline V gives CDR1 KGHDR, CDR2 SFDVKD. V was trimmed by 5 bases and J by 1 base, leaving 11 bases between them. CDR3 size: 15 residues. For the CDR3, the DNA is TGTGCCACCAGTGGCGCAGGGCGGAGCAATCAGCCCCAGCATTTT. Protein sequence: CATSGAGRSNQPQHF.

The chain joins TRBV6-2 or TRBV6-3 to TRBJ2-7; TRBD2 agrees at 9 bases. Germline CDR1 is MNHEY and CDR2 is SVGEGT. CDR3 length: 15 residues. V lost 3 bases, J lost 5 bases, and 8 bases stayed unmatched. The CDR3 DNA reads TGTGCCAGCAGTTATCTGCGGGGGGGCGAGAACGAGCAGTACTTC. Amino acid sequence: CASSYLRGGENEQYF.

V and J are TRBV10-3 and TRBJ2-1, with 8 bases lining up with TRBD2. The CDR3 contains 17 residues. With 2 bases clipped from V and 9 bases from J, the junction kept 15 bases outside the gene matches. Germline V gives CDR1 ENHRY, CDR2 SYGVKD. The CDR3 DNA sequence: TGTGCCATCAGTGAGCCTACTAGCGGAACGACCCCCTGTGAGCAGTTCTTC. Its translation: CAISEPTSGTTPCEQFF.

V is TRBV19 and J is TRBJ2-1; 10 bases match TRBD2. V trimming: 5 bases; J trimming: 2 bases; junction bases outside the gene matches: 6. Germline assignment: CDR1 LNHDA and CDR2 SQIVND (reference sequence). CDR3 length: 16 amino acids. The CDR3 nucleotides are TGTGCCAGTAGTTCCCTAGCGGGGGCGGCCTACAATGAGCAGTTCTTC. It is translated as CASSSLAGAAYNEQFF.

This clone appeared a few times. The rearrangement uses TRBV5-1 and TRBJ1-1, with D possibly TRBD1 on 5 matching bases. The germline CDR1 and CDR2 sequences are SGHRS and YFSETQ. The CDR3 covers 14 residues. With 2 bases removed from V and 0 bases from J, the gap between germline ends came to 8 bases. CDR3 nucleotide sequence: TGCGCCAGCAGCTTCAGGGAAATGAACACTGAAGCTTTCTTT. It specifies CASSFREMNTEAFF.

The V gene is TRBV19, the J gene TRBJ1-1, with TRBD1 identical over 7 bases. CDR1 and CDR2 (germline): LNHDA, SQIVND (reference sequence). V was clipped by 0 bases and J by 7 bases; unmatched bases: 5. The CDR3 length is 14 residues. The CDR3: CASSIDTGQFEAFF. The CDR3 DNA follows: TGTGCCAGTAGTATAGATACGGGACAGTTTGAAGCTTTCTTT. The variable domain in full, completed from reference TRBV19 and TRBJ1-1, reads DGGITQSPKYLFRKEGQNVTLSCEQNLNHDAMYWYRQDPGQGLRLIYYSQIVNDFQKGDIAEGYSVSREKKESFPLTVTSAQKNPTAFYLCASSIDTGQFEAFFGQGTRLTVV.

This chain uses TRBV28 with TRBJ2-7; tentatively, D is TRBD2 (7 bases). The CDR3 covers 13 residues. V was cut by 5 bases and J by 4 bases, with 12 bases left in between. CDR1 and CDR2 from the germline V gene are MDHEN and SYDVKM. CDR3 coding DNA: TGTGCCAGCAGTCGAGGGGGGGAGTACGAGCAGTACTTC. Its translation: CASSRGGEYEQYF.

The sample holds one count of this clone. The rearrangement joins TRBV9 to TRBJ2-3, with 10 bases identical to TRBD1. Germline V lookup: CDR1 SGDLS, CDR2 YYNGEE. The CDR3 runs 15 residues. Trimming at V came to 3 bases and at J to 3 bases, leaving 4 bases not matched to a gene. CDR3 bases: TGTGCCAGCAGCGCTGGACAGGGGGAAACAGATACGCAGTATTTT. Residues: CASSAGQGETDTQYF. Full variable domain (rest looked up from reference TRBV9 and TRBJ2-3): DSGVTQTPKHLITATGQRVTLRCSPRSGDLSVYWYQQSLDQGLQFLIQYYNGEERAKGNILERFSAQQFPDLHSELNLSSLELGDSALYFCASSAGQGETDTQYFGPGTRLTVL.